The sequence of this T cell receptor beta chain was determined in a study of post-analysis software for immune sequencing data. The germline V and J ends were trimmed by 5 bases and 8 bases, with 15 bases remaining between them. The CDR3 consists of 14 residues. On this clonotype: Antigen specificity is unknown.

Study results and limitations: In patients, about five TRBV segments were more frequent than in controls, with TRBV5-6, TRBV5-1 and TRBV20-1 among them. Normalized Chao1 diversity was significantly reduced in patients versus controls.

The TCR beta cDNA libraries carried unique molecular identifiers. TCRdb independently ran MiXCR on the PCR reads; one entry per CDR3 protein. The sample carries hundreds of thousands of distinct CDR3 sequences, over 45% recorded once. The receptor's source is a girl aged 2-10 years with multiple sclerosis. The chain uses TRBV12-3 or TRBV12-4 and TRBJ1-4; possible D gene TRBD1, 6 bases. Input material: blood. In DNA form, the CDR3 reads TGTGCCAGCAGTGTGACGGGACACCAAGAAAAACTGTTTTTT. Amino acid sequence: CASSVTGHQEKLFF.